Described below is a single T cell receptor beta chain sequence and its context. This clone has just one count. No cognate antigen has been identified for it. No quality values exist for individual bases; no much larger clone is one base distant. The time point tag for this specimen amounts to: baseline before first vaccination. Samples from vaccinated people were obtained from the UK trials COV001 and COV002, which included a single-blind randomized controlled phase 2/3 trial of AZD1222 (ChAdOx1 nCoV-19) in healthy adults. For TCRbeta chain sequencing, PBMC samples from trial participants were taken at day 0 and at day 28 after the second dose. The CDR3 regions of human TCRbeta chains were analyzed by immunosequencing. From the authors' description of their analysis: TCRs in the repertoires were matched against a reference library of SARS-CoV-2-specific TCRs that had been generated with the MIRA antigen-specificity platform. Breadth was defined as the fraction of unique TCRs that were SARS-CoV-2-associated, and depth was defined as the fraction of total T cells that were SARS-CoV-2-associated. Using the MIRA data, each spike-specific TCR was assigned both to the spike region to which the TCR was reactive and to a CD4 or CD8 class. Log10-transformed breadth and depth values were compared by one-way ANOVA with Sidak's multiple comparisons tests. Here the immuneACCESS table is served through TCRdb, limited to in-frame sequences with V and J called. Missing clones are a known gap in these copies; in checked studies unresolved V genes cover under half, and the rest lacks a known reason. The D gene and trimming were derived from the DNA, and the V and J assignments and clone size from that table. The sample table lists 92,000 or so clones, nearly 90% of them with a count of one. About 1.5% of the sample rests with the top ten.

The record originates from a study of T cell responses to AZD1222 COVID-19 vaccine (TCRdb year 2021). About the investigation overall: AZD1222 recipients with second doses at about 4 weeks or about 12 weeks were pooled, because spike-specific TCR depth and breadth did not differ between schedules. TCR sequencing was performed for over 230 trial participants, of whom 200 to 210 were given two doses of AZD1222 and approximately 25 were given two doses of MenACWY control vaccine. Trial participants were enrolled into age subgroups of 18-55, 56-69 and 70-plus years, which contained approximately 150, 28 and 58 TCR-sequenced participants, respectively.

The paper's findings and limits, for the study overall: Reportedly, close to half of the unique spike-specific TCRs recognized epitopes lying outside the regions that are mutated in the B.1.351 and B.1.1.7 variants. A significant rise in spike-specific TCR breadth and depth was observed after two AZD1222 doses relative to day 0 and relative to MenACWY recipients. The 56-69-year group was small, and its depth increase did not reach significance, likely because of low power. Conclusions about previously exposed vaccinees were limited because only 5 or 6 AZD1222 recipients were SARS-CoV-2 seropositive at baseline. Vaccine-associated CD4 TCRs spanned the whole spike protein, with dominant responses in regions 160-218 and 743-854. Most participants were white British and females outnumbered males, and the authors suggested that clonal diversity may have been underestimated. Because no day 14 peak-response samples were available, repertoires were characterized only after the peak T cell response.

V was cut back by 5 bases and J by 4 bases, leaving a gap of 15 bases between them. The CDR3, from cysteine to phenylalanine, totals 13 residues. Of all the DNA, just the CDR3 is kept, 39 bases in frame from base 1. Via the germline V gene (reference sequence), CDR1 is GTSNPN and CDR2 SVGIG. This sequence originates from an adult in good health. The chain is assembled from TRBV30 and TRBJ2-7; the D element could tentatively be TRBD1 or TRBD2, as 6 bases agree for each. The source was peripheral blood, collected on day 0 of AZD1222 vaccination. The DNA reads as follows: TGTGCCTGGGTCGTGGGGGGCGGATACGAGCAGTACTTC. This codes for CAWVVGGGYEQYF.